A selection of T cell receptor beta chains follows, all from one sample in a study of molecular identifiers for immune sequencing clone quantification. TCRdb reanalysed the PCR reads using MiXCR and keeps one entry per CDR3 protein. The table includes approximately 590,000 distinct CDR3 sequences, over 25% detected once. The specimen was naive CD8+ T cells from blood, with Jurkat cell RNA spiked in. These receptors were collected from a human donor in good health. Some libraries in this study had Jurkat cell RNA spiked in. Each CDR3 is given with its conserved first and last residue. A D gene is named only where the DNA matches it firmly. The size entry is marked missing in some rows and otherwise reads once, few, many or a size class.

CDR3 DNA: TGCGCCAGCAGCCAAGGGAGGGGACCGAGGGAAGAGACCCAGTACTTC
CDR3 protein: CASSQGRGPREETQYF
clone size: .
D gene: .
J gene: TRBJ2-5
V gene: TRBV4-1

CDR3 DNA: TGTGCCAGCAGCCCGAGTAGGGCGTCCTCAACCACCCAGTACTTC
CDR3 protein: CASSPSRASSTTQYF
clone size: many
D gene: .
J gene: TRBJ2-5
V gene: TRBV7-6

CDR3 DNA: TGTGCCAGCACTCCCCCGGGACAGCGCACAGATACGCAGTATTTT
CDR3 protein: CASTPPGQRTDTQYF
clone size: .
D gene: TRBD1
J gene: TRBJ2-3
V gene: TRBV12-3/TRBV12-4

CDR3 DNA: TGCGCCAGCAGCCCACTCTCAGCGCAGGCACAATCCTACGAGCAGTACTTC
CDR3 protein: CASSPLSAQAQSYEQYF
clone size: .
D gene: .
J gene: TRBJ2-7
V gene: TRBV5-1

CDR3 DNA: TGTGCCAGCACAAGGGGGCGGGGATTTGAAGCTTTCTTT
CDR3 protein: CASTRGRGFEAFF
clone size: .
D gene: TRBD1
J gene: TRBJ1-1
V gene: TRBV27

CDR3 DNA: TGTGCCAGCAGCCCGACAACCCTAGTAGCGGGGTACACAGATACGCAGTATTTT
CDR3 protein: CASSPTTLVAGYTDTQYF
clone size: few
D gene: TRBD2
J gene: TRBJ2-3
V gene: TRBV13

CDR3 DNA: TGCGCCAGCAGCCAAGGGACAGGGGGAGATTCACCCCTCCACTTT
CDR3 protein: CASSQGTGGDSPLHF
clone size: .
D gene: TRBD1
J gene: TRBJ1-6
V gene: TRBV4-3

CDR3 DNA: TGTGCCGGCAGTTTGGGAGGGCCCTCCTACGAGCAGTACTTC
CDR3 protein: CAGSLGGPSYEQYF
clone size: .
D gene: TRBD2
J gene: TRBJ2-7
V gene: TRBV12-3/TRBV12-4

CDR3 DNA: TGCGCCAGCAGCCCGGGACAGGCTGGGTACAATGAGCAGTTCTTC
CDR3 protein: CASSPGQAGYNEQFF
clone size: .
D gene: TRBD1
J gene: TRBJ2-1
V gene: TRBV4-1

CDR3 DNA: TGTGCCTGGAGTACCCGGACTAGCGGGAAGCGGTGGCCCTACAATGAGCAGTTCTTC
CDR3 protein: CAWSTRTSGKRWPYNEQFF
clone size: once
D gene: TRBD2
J gene: TRBJ2-1
V gene: TRBV30

CDR3 DNA: TGTGCCAGCAGCAAAGGCCAGGGGGCCACAGATACGCAGTATTTT
CDR3 protein: CASSKGQGATDTQYF
clone size: .
D gene: .
J gene: TRBJ2-3
V gene: TRBV21-1

CDR3 DNA: TGTACTAGTGGTTTGAGGCCGCATAGCTACGAGCAGTACTTC
CDR3 protein: CTSGLRPHSYEQYF
clone size: .
D gene: .
J gene: TRBJ2-7
V gene: TRBV12-5

CDR3 DNA: TGTGCCAGCAGACCGGCGGGGGGCCGAGATACGCAGTATTTT
CDR3 protein: CASRPAGGRDTQYF
clone size: few
D gene: TRBD2
J gene: TRBJ2-3
V gene: TRBV6-5

CDR3 DNA: TGCAGTGCTGAAAGCGGGAGGGCCACCTACAATGAGCAGTTCTTC
CDR3 protein: CSAESGRATYNEQFF
clone size: few
D gene: TRBD2
J gene: TRBJ2-1
V gene: TRBV20-1

CDR3 DNA: TGTGCCAGCAGCTTAAGAGGTTATGGCTACACCTTC
CDR3 protein: CASSLRGYGYTF
clone size: many
D gene: .
J gene: TRBJ1-2
V gene: TRBV13

CDR3 DNA: TGTGCCAGCGGCTCGGGACTAGCGGGAGGAGGAGAGTTTTTT
CDR3 protein: CASGSGLAGGGEFF
clone size: .
D gene: TRBD2
J gene: TRBJ2-2
V gene: TRBV5-4

CDR3 DNA: TGTGCCTGGAGTGTAGGTGACAGACAGTACTTC
CDR3 protein: CAWSVGDRQYF
clone size: few
D gene: .
J gene: TRBJ2-7
V gene: TRBV30

CDR3 DNA: TGTGCCAGCGGATCAGGTTTTGGGTATGGAAACACCATATATTTT
CDR3 protein: CASGSGFGYGNTIYF
clone size: .
D gene: .
J gene: TRBJ1-3
V gene: TRBV6-6

CDR3 DNA: TGTGCCAGCGGACCGGGACTAGCCACCTACGAGCAGTACTTC
CDR3 protein: CASGPGLATYEQYF
clone size: .
D gene: TRBD2
J gene: TRBJ2-7
V gene: TRBV19

CDR3 DNA: TGTGCCAGCAGTGAAAGGACAGGGGGGGCAGATACGCAGTATTTT
CDR3 protein: CASSERTGGADTQYF
clone size: many
D gene: TRBD1
J gene: TRBJ2-3
V gene: TRBV12-3/TRBV12-4

CDR3 DNA: TGTGCCAGTAGTTCGACTAGCGGGAGTATCGATACGCAGTATTTT
CDR3 protein: CASSSTSGSIDTQYF
clone size: many
D gene: TRBD2
J gene: TRBJ2-3
V gene: TRBV19

CDR3 DNA: TGCGCCAGCCCAGCACAGGACCTGGCCAAAAACATTCAGTACTTC
CDR3 protein: CASPAQDLAKNIQYF
clone size: few
D gene: .
J gene: TRBJ2-4
V gene: TRBV23-1

CDR3 DNA: TGTGCCAGCATGGGGACGGCGTATCCGAACTATGGCTACACCTTC
CDR3 protein: CASMGTAYPNYGYTF
clone size: .
D gene: .
J gene: TRBJ1-2
V gene: TRBV27

CDR3 DNA: TGTGCCTGGAGTGGCCGACACCTAATATTGACTGAAGCTTTCTTT
CDR3 protein: CAWSGRHLILTEAFF
clone size: .
D gene: .
J gene: TRBJ1-1
V gene: TRBV30

CDR3 DNA: TGCGCCAGCCGCCAAGGTGGTTTTACTGAAGCTTTCTTT
CDR3 protein: CASRQGGFTEAFF
clone size: many
D gene: .
J gene: TRBJ1-1
V gene: TRBV4-3

CDR3 DNA: TGTGCCAGCAGTTCTGGACTAGCGGGAGTCGCAGCTACGCAGTATTTT
CDR3 protein: CASSSGLAGVAATQYF
clone size: .
D gene: TRBD2
J gene: TRBJ2-3
V gene: TRBV27

CDR3 DNA: TGTGCCAGCAGGAGCTCGGACAGGGGGCTCGGCGGGGAGCTGTTTTTT
CDR3 protein: CASRSSDRGLGGELFF
clone size: .
D gene: TRBD1
J gene: TRBJ2-2
V gene: TRBV9

CDR3 DNA: TGTGCCAGCAGTTTAAGTCTTCCCTTAACAGGGGACACTGAAGCTTTCTTT
CDR3 protein: CASSLSLPLTGDTEAFF
clone size: few
D gene: TRBD1
J gene: TRBJ1-1
V gene: TRBV27

CDR3 DNA: TGTGCCAGCAGCTCGGGACTAGTACCCGGGGAGCTGTTTTTT
CDR3 protein: CASSSGLVPGELFF
clone size: .
D gene: TRBD2
J gene: TRBJ2-2
V gene: TRBV5-3

CDR3 DNA: TGTGCCAGCAGCTTAGGGTCTCTGTCTGGAAACACCATATATTTT
CDR3 protein: CASSLGSLSGNTIYF
clone size: many
D gene: .
J gene: TRBJ1-3
V gene: TRBV7-9

CDR3 DNA: TGTGCCAGCAGTTTGACAGGGATTCAGCCCCAGCATTTT
CDR3 protein: CASSLTGIQPQHF
clone size: many
D gene: TRBD1
J gene: TRBJ1-5
V gene: TRBV6-2/TRBV6-3

CDR3 DNA: TGTGCCAGCAGCCCGGACAGGGGGAGATATGAGCAGTTCTTC
CDR3 protein: CASSPDRGRYEQFF
clone size: few
D gene: TRBD1
J gene: TRBJ2-1
V gene: TRBV7-2

CDR3 DNA: TGTGCCAGCAGAGGACAGGGTGCGAGGAACACCGGGGAGCTGTTTTTT
CDR3 protein: CASRGQGARNTGELFF
clone size: .
D gene: TRBD1
J gene: TRBJ2-2
V gene: TRBV12-3/TRBV12-4

CDR3 DNA: TGTGCCACGGGAGACACTTGGGGAACTGAAGCTTTCTTT
CDR3 protein: CATGDTWGTEAFF
clone size: many
D gene: .
J gene: TRBJ1-1
V gene: TRBV7-8

CDR3 DNA: TGTGCCAGCAGTGAATTGGGGTTGGGGGGCGAGCAGTACTTC
CDR3 protein: CASSELGLGGEQYF
clone size: few
D gene: .
J gene: TRBJ2-7
V gene: TRBV25-1

CDR3 DNA: TGCAGCGTTGAAGATCTATTCGGGGCTGGGGCCAACGTCCTGACTTTC
CDR3 protein: CSVEDLFGAGANVLTF
clone size: many
D gene: .
J gene: TRBJ2-6
V gene: TRBV29-1

CDR3 DNA: TGCGCCAGCAGCCAAGATGGCCTAGCGGCCGGGGAGCTGTTTTTT
CDR3 protein: CASSQDGLAAGELFF
clone size: many
D gene: TRBD2
J gene: TRBJ2-2
V gene: TRBV4-1

CDR3 DNA: TGTGCCAGCAGTTCCTCTTCCTGGGATACTGGAAACACCATATATTTT
CDR3 protein: CASSSSSWDTGNTIYF
clone size: .
D gene: .
J gene: TRBJ1-3
V gene: TRBV6-6

CDR3 DNA: TGTGCCAGCAGTTTTGGACTAGCGGGAGCTAAGGAGACCCAGTACTTC
CDR3 protein: CASSFGLAGAKETQYF
clone size: .
D gene: TRBD2
J gene: TRBJ2-5
V gene: TRBV28

CDR3 DNA: TGCAGCGGCTGGGACTCCCGGCGGTACAATGAGCAGTTCTTC
CDR3 protein: CSGWDSRRYNEQFF
clone size: .
D gene: .
J gene: TRBJ2-1
V gene: TRBV29-1

CDR3 DNA: TGTGCCAGCAGTTACTCGAGGGTAGCGGGAGGACAAGGAGATACGCAGTATTTT
CDR3 protein: CASSYSRVAGGQGDTQYF
clone size: .
D gene: TRBD2
J gene: TRBJ2-3
V gene: TRBV6-5

CDR3 DNA: TGTGCCAGCAGCTTATCACAGGATGGCGAGCAGTACTTC
CDR3 protein: CASSLSQDGEQYF
clone size: few
D gene: .
J gene: TRBJ2-7
V gene: TRBV7-6

CDR3 DNA: TGCGCCAGCAGCCCTGGACTAGCGGGAAGCTTTGATACGCAGTATTTT
CDR3 protein: CASSPGLAGSFDTQYF
clone size: many
D gene: TRBD2
J gene: TRBJ2-3
V gene: TRBV5-1

CDR3 DNA: TGTGCCTGGAGTATAGGTTCGACCTACGAGCAGTACTTC
CDR3 protein: CAWSIGSTYEQYF
clone size: once
D gene: .
J gene: TRBJ2-7
V gene: TRBV30

CDR3 DNA: TGTGCCTGGAGTACAGGGTCCAACTACAATGAGCAGTTCTTC
CDR3 protein: CAWSTGSNYNEQFF
clone size: many
D gene: .
J gene: TRBJ2-1
V gene: TRBV30

CDR3 DNA: TGCGCCAGCAGCCAAGATTGGGACTCGGACACAGATACGCAGTATTTT
CDR3 protein: CASSQDWDSDTDTQYF
clone size: many
D gene: .
J gene: TRBJ2-3
V gene: TRBV4-3

CDR3 DNA: TGCGCCAGCAGCCAAGATGCGGGCAAGGTTTTCTCCTACGAGCAGTACTTC
CDR3 protein: CASSQDAGKVFSYEQYF
clone size: few
D gene: .
J gene: TRBJ2-7
V gene: TRBV4-3

CDR3 DNA: TGTGCCAGCAGCTTAACGTTCGGGACTAGCGGTCTCACAGATACGCAGTATTTT
CDR3 protein: CASSLTFGTSGLTDTQYF
clone size: few
D gene: TRBD2
J gene: TRBJ2-3
V gene: TRBV7-3

CDR3 DNA: TGTGCCAGCAGCGCCGGACAGGGGGCGGTCCAAGAGACCCAGTACTTC
CDR3 protein: CASSAGQGAVQETQYF
clone size: many
D gene: TRBD1
J gene: TRBJ2-5
V gene: TRBV7-2

CDR3 DNA: TGTGCCATCCGGGGGGGCGCGAACACTGAAGCTTTCTTT
CDR3 protein: CAIRGGANTEAFF
clone size: .
D gene: .
J gene: TRBJ1-1
V gene: TRBV10-3

CDR3 DNA: TGTGCCAGCAGCTCCGGAACAGAATCTAATGAAAAACTGTTTTTT
CDR3 protein: CASSSGTESNEKLFF
clone size: many
D gene: .
J gene: TRBJ1-4
V gene: TRBV7-9

CDR3 DNA: TGTGCCAGCAGACCGGACAGCCACTGTGGCTACACCTTC
CDR3 protein: CASRPDSHCGYTF
clone size: .
D gene: .
J gene: TRBJ1-2
V gene: TRBV6-5

CDR3 DNA: TGTGCCAGCAGCGTAGGAGGAGAAGAGACCCCGTCCTTC
CDR3 protein: CASSVGGEETPSF
clone size: .
D gene: .
J gene: TRBJ2-5
V gene: TRBV9

CDR3 DNA: TGTGCCAGCAGTTTTCTAGCGGGGTCCTACGAGCAGTACTTC
CDR3 protein: CASSFLAGSYEQYF
clone size: many
D gene: TRBD2
J gene: TRBJ2-7
V gene: TRBV27

CDR3 DNA: TGTGCCAGCAGCTCCGGGGAAGAGGGAATGAACACTGAAGCTTTCTTT
CDR3 protein: CASSSGEEGMNTEAFF
clone size: .
D gene: .
J gene: TRBJ1-1
V gene: TRBV6-2/TRBV6-3

CDR3 DNA: TGTGCCACCAGTGATTTCACTAGCGAAGGCACAGATACGCAGTATTTT
CDR3 protein: CATSDFTSEGTDTQYF
clone size: .
D gene: TRBD2
J gene: TRBJ2-3
V gene: TRBV24-1

CDR3 DNA: TGCAGCGGTACGGGACAGGGAAGGAACAATGAGCAGTTCTTC
CDR3 protein: CSGTGQGRNNEQFF
clone size: few
D gene: TRBD1
J gene: TRBJ2-1
V gene: TRBV29-1

CDR3 DNA: TGCAGCGTTTCACAGGGGCGGAATGAGCAGTTCTTC
CDR3 protein: CSVSQGRNEQFF
clone size: .
D gene: TRBD1
J gene: TRBJ2-1
V gene: TRBV29-1